Following are 10 T cell receptor beta chains from one sample sequenced in a study of T cells after yellow fever vaccination. TCRdb ran MiXCR on the 5' RACE reads and lists one entry per CDR3 protein. The sample carries around 350,000 distinct CDR3 sequences, about 6.2% recorded once. This material consisted of PBMCs, taken 5 days after the yellow fever booster vaccination. These receptor sequences come from a man aged 25-40 years who received the YFV17D yellow fever vaccine.

The table lists this clonotype with many counts. The V call is TRBV7-8, the J call TRBJ2-7; 10 bases line up with TRBD1. CDR3 length equals 14 residues. CDR1 and CDR2 from the germline V gene are SGHVS and FQNEAQ. After removal of 5 bases from V and 3 bases from J, the junction contained 4 bases not matched to a gene. The CDR3 nucleotides are TGTGCCAGCAGCCCACGGGACAGGGGCTACGAGCAGTACTTC. Amino acid sequence: CASSPRDRGYEQYF.

This clonotype was seen repeatedly, ten times or more. V and J are TRBV5-1 and TRBJ2-1; 9 nucleotides agree with TRBD2. Looked up from germline, CDR1 is SGHRS and CDR2 is YFSETQ. After removal of 4 bases from V and 2 bases from J, the junction contained 4 bases not matched to a gene. CDR3 length: 15 residues. The CDR3 region has the DNA TGCGCCAGCAGCATGGTAGCGGGAGCCTACAATGAGCAGTTCTTC. This codes for CASSMVAGAYNEQFF. The whole variable domain, remainder taken from reference TRBV5-1 and TRBJ2-1, is KAGVTQTPRYLIKTRGQQVTLSCSPISGHRSVSWYQQTPGQGLQFLFEYFSETQRNKGNFPGRFSGRQFSNSRSEMNVSTLELGDSALYLCASSMVAGAYNEQFFGPGTRLTVL.

The chain is built from TRBV7-2 and TRBJ2-7, with 11 bases lining up with TRBD1. CDR1 and CDR2 from the germline V gene are SGHTA and FQGNSA. With V trimmed by 5 bases and J by 6 bases, 9 bases remained unmatched. The CDR3 is 15 amino acids. CDR3 sequence (DNA): TGTGCCAGCAGCCTGGACAGGGGGCGGTTATCCGAGCAGTACTTC. It yields the protein CASSLDRGRLSEQYF.

This clonotype came up a few times. V and J are TRBV7-8 and TRBJ2-7; either TRBD1 or TRBD2 may supply D (5 bases each). This CDR3 spans 14 amino acids. The ends were cut back, 2 bases at V and 6 bases at J, with 14 bases in the middle. In germline, CDR1 is SGHVS, CDR2 FQNEAQ. The CDR3 sequence is CASSLPGRVSEQYF. In nucleotides, the CDR3 is TGTGCCAGCAGCTTACCGGGGCGAGTTTCCGAGCAGTACTTC. The full variable domain, completed using reference TRBV7-8 and TRBJ2-7, is GAGVSQSPRYKVAKRGQDVALRCDPISGHVSLFWYQQALGQGPEFLTYFQNEAQLDKSGLPSDRFFAERPEGSVSTLKIQRTQQEDSAVYLCASSLPGRVSEQYFGPGTRLTVT.

Many counts were recorded for this clonotype. This chain joins TRBV7-2 and TRBJ2-1, with 7 bases that match TRBD2. V lost 8 bases, J lost 5 bases, and 6 bases stayed unmatched. The CDR3 loop spans 13 amino acids. The V gene's germline CDR1 is SGHTA and CDR2 FQGNSA. CDR3 in amino acids: CASAGSGNNEQFF. The CDR3, as DNA: TGTGCCAGCGCCGGCAGCGGGAACAATGAGCAGTTCTTC.

To note about this clonotype: The junction departs from the called germline gene at one end, perhaps through a read error. This chain uses TRBV20-1 with TRBJ2-1; 10 positions agree with TRBD2. CDR3 length: 16 residues. Germline CDR1 is DFQATT and CDR2 is SNEGSKA (reference sequence). CDR3 amino acids: CCAGPIAGGSYNEQFF. In DNA form, the CDR3 reads TGCTGTGCTGGCCCGATAGCGGGAGGCTCCTACAATGAGCAGTTCTTC.

The J gene is TRBJ2-3, the V gene TRBV6-1; D is unclear. V lost 5 bases and J 5 bases, leaving 20 bases between the germline ends. In germline, CDR1 is MNHNS, CDR2 SASEGT. The CDR3 loop spans 16 amino acids. The CDR3 spells CASSPPASPSEDTQYF. CDR3 DNA: TGTGCCAGCAGTCCACCCGCCTCCCCAAGCGAAGATACGCAGTATTTT.

This clonotype appeared many times. The rearrangement joins TRBV29-1 to TRBJ2-5; D perhaps matches TRBD2 (5 bases). Germline lookup yields CDR1 SQVTM and CDR2 ANQGSEA. This CDR3 is 14 amino acids long. Trimming removed 4 bases from V and 2 bases from J, with 14 bases in between. CDR3 region: CSVGPPSGQETQYF. DNA for the CDR3: TGCAGCGTTGGCCCCCCCAGCGGACAAGAGACCCAGTACTTC. The full variable domain, completed using reference TRBV29-1 and TRBJ2-5, is SAVISQKPSRDICQRGTSLTIQCQVDSQVTMMFWYRQQPGQSLTLIATANQGSEATYESGFVIDKFPISRPNLTFSTLTVSNMSPEDSSIYLCSVGPPSGQETQYFGPGTRLLVL.

The sample holds many counts of this clonotype. This chain links TRBV6-2 or TRBV6-3 with TRBJ2-7; 8 nucleotides align to TRBD2. Trimming took 9 bases from V and 3 from J; bases not matched to a gene: 10. The length of the CDR3 is 14 residues. The germline CDR1 and CDR2 sequences are MNHEY and SVGEGT. CDR3 DNA: TGTGCCAGTCGGAAAGCGGGAGATAACTACGAGCAGTACTTC. Translated, it gives CASRKAGDNYEQYF.

This clonotype was counted ten times or more. The chain links TRBV3-1 to TRBJ2-1; 7 bases map to TRBD1. This CDR3 comprises 13 residues. Germline assignment: CDR1 LGHDT and CDR2 YNNKEL (reference sequence). V shed 6 bases, J shed 8 bases, and the junction held 7 bases outside the gene matches. The CDR3: CASRPTGLDEQFF. The CDR3 DNA reads as TGTGCCAGCAGGCCGACAGGGCTCGATGAGCAGTTCTTC.